Below, 12 T cell receptor beta chains from the same sample are listed, as sequenced in a study of OX40 agonist ivuxolimab in advanced cancers. TCRdb's table, derived via immunoSEQ multiplex PCR, lists solely in-frame clones and lacks some. This sample yields 70,000 to 95,000 clones, of which more than 70% are seen a single time; 6.9% belongs to the top ten. The sequencing here drew on CD4+ or CD8+ T cells sorted from blood, taken in a trial of the OX40 agonist ivuxolimab. The receptors were gathered from an adult with an advanced solid tumor such as melanoma, head and neck, liver or kidney cancer.

The chain uses TRBV15 and TRBJ2-1; 11 nucleotides align to TRBD2. V lost 4 bases to trimming and J lost 3 bases; unmatched junction nucleotides: 8. This CDR3 is built from 17 residues. The V gene's germline CDR1 is LNHNV and CDR2 YYDKDF (reference sequence). The chain's CDR3 is CATSTAGTSGYYNEQFF. The CDR3 bases are TGTGCCACCAGCACCGCCGGGACTAGCGGTTACTACAATGAGCAGTTCTTC.

V is TRBV29-1 and J is TRBJ1-1, with 8 bases matching TRBD1. Germline-derived CDR1 and CDR2 are SQVTM and ANQGSEA. Trimming removed 4 bases from V and 1 base from J; junction bases left unmatched: 11. This CDR3 spans 16 amino acids. The CDR3 sequence: CSVVGRGRSGNTEAFF. CDR3 in DNA: TGCAGCGTTGTGGGCAGGGGGCGAAGTGGGAACACTGAAGCTTTCTTT. Full variable domain (rest looked up from reference TRBV29-1 and TRBJ1-1): SAVISQKPSRDICQRGTSLTIQCQVDSQVTMMFWYRQQPGQSLTLIATANQGSEATYESGFVIDKFPISRPNLTFSTLTVSNMSPEDSSIYLCSVVGRGRSGNTEAFFGQGTRLTVV.

This chain uses TRBV7-9 with TRBJ2-3; D ambiguous. The CDR3 extends over 13 amino acids. V lost 6 bases and J lost 5, with 12 bases in between. Looked up from germline, CDR1 is SEHNR and CDR2 is FQNEAQ (reference sequence). For the CDR3, the DNA is TGTGCCAGCAGACCCCGAACCCGAGATACGCAGTATTTT. It codes for CASRPRTRDTQYF.

This clone was seen a handful of times. Other DNA sequences in this sample translate to the same CDR3. The chain is built from TRBV5-4 and TRBJ2-7, with unresolved D. Germline CDR1 SGHNT, CDR2 YYREEE (reference sequence). The germline V and J ends were trimmed by 0 bases and 5 bases, with 3 bases remaining between them. CDR3 length equals 11 residues. The CDR3 DNA sequence: TGTGCCAGCAGCTTGGGCCACGAGCAGTACTTC. Translation gives CASSLGHEQYF.

J is TRBJ1-1 and V is TRBV9, with D maybe TRBD1 (6 bases). CDR1 and CDR2 (germline): SGDLS, YYNGEE. The CDR3 has 15 amino acids. The ends were cut back, 0 bases at V and 5 bases at J, with 14 bases in the middle. The CDR3 DNA follows: TGTGCCAGCAGCGTAGGGAAAGGGGGGAGGACTGAAGCTTTCTTT. Protein sequence: CASSVGKGGRTEAFF.

The chain joins TRBV6-5 to TRBJ2-2, with TRBD1 matching 9 bases. The CDR3 totals 15 residues. J lost 6 bases, V lost 5 bases, and 7 bases had no gene match. CDR1 is MNHEY, CDR2 SVGAGI, per germline. In DNA form, the CDR3 reads TGTGCCAGCAGTCCCGGGACAGGGAGACCCGGGGAGCTGTTTTTT. Translated: CASSPGTGRPGELFF.

The CDR3 loop reads CASSPSAGGDTGELFF. The CDR3 DNA sequence: TGTGCCAGCTCACCCTCAGCGGGAGGGGACACCGGGGAGCTGTTTTTT. V usage is TRBV18 and J usage is TRBJ2-2; 10 nucleotides align to TRBD2. Germline CDR1 reads KGHSH; CDR2 reads LQKENI. The CDR3 is made up of 16 amino acids. Trimming took 3 bases from V and 3 from J; bases not matched to a gene: 4.

The rearrangement links TRBV30 to TRBJ1-6; 7 nucleotides agree with TRBD1. The CDR3 totals 13 residues. The germline CDR1 and CDR2 sequences are GTSNPN and SVGIG (reference sequence). After removal of 4 bases from V and 10 bases from J, the junction contained 7 bases not matched to a gene. This CDR3 is CAWTGQVNSPLHF. The CDR3 DNA follows: TGTGCCTGGACCGGACAGGTGAACTCACCCCTCCACTTT.

This CDR3 is CASAPGTSEHTDTQYF. In DNA form, the CDR3 reads TGTGCTAGTGCCCCCGGGACTAGCGAGCACACAGATACGCAGTATTTT. The chain recombines TRBV12-5 with TRBJ2-3; 10 nucleotides line up with TRBD2. Germline trimming cut 7 bases from V and 2 bases from J; bases unmatched to any gene: 9. The V gene's germline CDR1 is LGHNT and CDR2 FRNRAP. The CDR3 runs 16 residues.

The gene calls are TRBV2 and TRBJ2-1; D may be TRBD1 or TRBD2 (5 bases each). This CDR3 has 15 amino acids. CDR1 is SNHLY and CDR2 is FYNNEI in the germline V gene. V was trimmed by 5 bases and J by 0 bases, leaving 11 bases between them. For the CDR3, the DNA is TGTGCCAGCAGTTGGGACCGAAACTCCTACAATGAGCAGTTCTTC. Amino acid sequence: CASSWDRNSYNEQFF.

This clone has a handful of counts. The rearrangement uses TRBV5-1 and TRBJ2-2; tentative D call: TRBD2 (5 bases). This CDR3 has 14 residues. With 4 bases removed from V and 3 bases from J, the gap between germline ends came to 10 bases. Per the germline V gene, CDR1 is SGHRS and CDR2 is YFSETQ. The CDR3 sequence is CASSGLSDTGELFF. The CDR3 nucleotides are TGCGCCAGCAGCGGACTTTCGGACACCGGGGAGCTGTTTTTT.

The chain combines TRBV7-2 with TRBJ2-1; possible D gene TRBD2, 5 bases. This CDR3 contains 15 residues. From germline, CDR1 is SGHTA and CDR2 FQGNSA. V was cut by 5 bases and J by 7 bases, with 18 bases left in between. The CDR3 spells CASSDLLGFRNEQFF. The DNA of the CDR3 is TGTGCCAGCAGCGATTTACTAGGGTTTAGGAATGAGCAGTTCTTC.